This TCR beta chain was retrieved from a study of blood T cell repertoires in COVID-19. The wider study: PBMCs, B-cell-depleted T cells, or T cells were the source of the cDNA or gDNA that made up the material.

The CDR3 has 13 residues. Trimming pared 2 bases from V and 4 bases from J, leaving 8 bases between. Germline CDR1 is KGHDR and CDR2 is SFDVKD. Per the original methods: Estimated nucleated cell counts came from reference gene primer amplification. Profiled with immunoSEQ multiplex PCR; TCRdb holds only in-frame clones, not every one. V, J and clone size derive from that table, while D and trimming were established from the DNA sequence. The repertoire holds around 70,000 clones, with more than 80% as singletons. The origin of this receptor is a woman aged 55-75 years with acute or convalescent COVID-19. Sequencing was performed on peripheral blood. V and J are TRBV24-1 and TRBJ2-7; D may be TRBD1 (6 bases). The CDR3 reads CATSDSGEYEQYF. The CDR3 DNA sequence: TGTGCCACCAGTGATTCAGGGGAGTACGAGCAGTACTTC.